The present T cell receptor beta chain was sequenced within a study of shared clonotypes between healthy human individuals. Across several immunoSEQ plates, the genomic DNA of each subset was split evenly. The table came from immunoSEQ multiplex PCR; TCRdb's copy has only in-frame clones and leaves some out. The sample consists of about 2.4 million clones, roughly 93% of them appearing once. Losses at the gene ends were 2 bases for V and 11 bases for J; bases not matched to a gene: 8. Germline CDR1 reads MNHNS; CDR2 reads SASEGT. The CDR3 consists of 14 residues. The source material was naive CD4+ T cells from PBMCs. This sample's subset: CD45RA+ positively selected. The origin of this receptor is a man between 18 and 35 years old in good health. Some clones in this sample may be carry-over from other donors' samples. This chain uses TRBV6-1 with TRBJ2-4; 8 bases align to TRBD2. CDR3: CASSEMSSGLLQYF. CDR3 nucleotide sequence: TGTGCCAGCAGTGAAATGTCTAGCGGGCTCCTTCAGTACTTC.